This TCR beta chain was documented in a study of blood T cell repertoires in COVID-19. In the original analysis: Nucleated cell counts were estimated from reference gene primer amplification. Using immunoSEQ multiplex PCR, the repertoire was profiled, and TCRdb retains in-frame clones only, with some absent. That table furnishes V, J and clone size, whereas the DNA furnished D and trimming. Of roughly 87,000 clones in the sample, about 88% were seen once. The V end was cut by 2 bases, the J end by 10 bases, with 9 bases between. Germline V gene sequence: CDR1 SGHNT, CDR2 YENEEA. This CDR3 has 12 residues.

The sample taken for sequencing was peripheral blood. This TCR was recovered from a man aged 35-49 years with acute or convalescent COVID-19. The chain carries TRBV11-3 and TRBJ2-1; tentative D call: TRBD2 (5 bases). CDR3 sequence: CASSLMAGEQFF. In nucleotides, the CDR3 is TGTGCCAGCAGCTTAATGGCGGGCGAGCAGTTCTTC.